Below, 21 T cell receptor beta chains from the same sample are listed, as sequenced in a study of OX40 agonist ivuxolimab in advanced cancers. Assay used: immunoSEQ multiplex PCR; TCRdb lists only in-frame clones, some missing. This table holds fewer than 25,000 clones, about four fifths found once. The sample consisted of CD4+ or CD8+ T cells sorted from blood, taken in a trial of the OX40 agonist ivuxolimab. These receptors all stem from an adult with an advanced solid tumor such as melanoma, head and neck, liver or kidney cancer.

This clone was seen more than once but under ten times. The chain carries TRBV10-3 and TRBJ1-1, with no clear D. The ends were cut back, 6 bases at V and 3 bases at J, with 11 bases in the middle. CDR1 and CDR2 (germline): ENHRY, SYGVKD. The CDR3 is 13 amino acids. The CDR3 sequence is CAISNYVDTEAFF. As DNA, the CDR3 is TGTGCCATCAGCAATTATGTGGACACTGAAGCTTTCTTT.

The chain employs TRBV6-4 and TRBJ2-1; TRBD2 aligns across 9 bases. This CDR3 is built from 15 residues. With 0 bases clipped from V and 3 bases from J, the junction kept 0 bases outside the gene matches. From germline, CDR1 is MRHNA and CDR2 SNTAGT. CDR3 residues: CASSDSSGSYNEQFF. Written as DNA, the CDR3 is TGTGCCAGCAGTGACTCTAGCGGGAGCTACAATGAGCAGTTCTTC.

The chain's CDR3 is CAWSVLNPTEAFF. The CDR3 DNA reads TGTGCCTGGAGTGTATTAAACCCTACTGAAGCTTTCTTT. V gene TRBV30 combines with J gene TRBJ1-1; no definite D call. Germline V gene sequence: CDR1 GTSNPN, CDR2 SVGIG (reference sequence). Trimming pared 0 bases from V and 5 bases from J, leaving 10 bases between. The CDR3 runs 13 residues.

This clone was seen only once. The chain couples TRBV9 to TRBJ1-3; 8 bases agree with TRBD1. The germline gives CDR1 SGDLS, CDR2 YYNGEE. The ends lost 3 bases at V and 1 base at J; junction bases unmatched: 3. The CDR3 length is 15 residues. This CDR3 reads CASSAQGESGNTIYF. CDR3 coding DNA: TGTGCCAGCAGCGCACAGGGGGAGTCTGGAAACACCATATATTTT.

This chain connects TRBV4-3 to TRBJ2-3; D perhaps matches TRBD2 (5 bases). The CDR3 extends over 15 amino acids. The germline CDR1 and CDR2 sequences are LGHNA and YSLEER. The V and J ends lost 0 bases and 0 bases respectively, with 7 bases between them. The CDR3 nucleotides read TGCGCCAGCAGCCAAGATGGCGGGAGCACAGATACGCAGTATTTT. Translating it yields CASSQDGGSTDTQYF.

The genes are TRBV4-2 and TRBJ2-3, with 10 bases fitting TRBD2. V was clipped by 4 bases and J by 4 bases; unmatched bases: 8. The CDR3 consists of 16 residues. Germline CDR1 is LGHNA and CDR2 is YNFKEQ. The CDR3 loop reads CASSPTVAGGPDTQYF. The CDR3 DNA follows: TGTGCCAGCAGCCCTACCGTAGCGGGAGGACCAGATACGCAGTATTTT.

This clone is labeled as medium-sized. The genes are TRBV7-9 and TRBJ2-5; D is possibly TRBD2 (5 bases). CDR3 size: 15 residues. Germline-derived CDR1 and CDR2 are SEHNR and FQNEAQ (reference sequence). V dropped 1 base and J dropped 5 bases, with 14 bases sitting between them. The CDR3 spells CASSLVEGEAETQYF. The CDR3 DNA is TGTGCCAGCAGCTTAGTCGAGGGAGAGGCCGAGACCCAGTACTTC.

V gene TRBV19 combines with J gene TRBJ2-3; D remains ambiguous. The CDR3 extends over 13 amino acids. Germline lookup yields CDR1 LNHDA and CDR2 SQIVND (reference sequence). V shed 7 bases and J shed 4 bases, with 12 bases lying between them. CDR3 region: CASKLPVPDTQYF. For the CDR3, the DNA is TGTGCCAGTAAACTGCCAGTCCCAGATACGCAGTATTTT.

By sample fraction, this clone is medium-sized (0.01 to 0.1%). V and J are TRBV27 and TRBJ2-7, with TRBD2 matching over 8 bases. Unmatched junction bases numbered 9, after V lost 5 bases and J lost 3 bases. The germline V gene has CDR1 MNHEY and CDR2 SMNVEV (reference sequence). The CDR3 runs to 15 residues. This CDR3 is CASSDRGAGVYEQYF. In DNA form, the CDR3 reads TGTGCCAGCAGTGACCGCGGAGCGGGAGTCTACGAGCAGTACTTC.

The table lists this clone with a few counts. The chain has TRBV4-1 and TRBJ2-7; 11 bases map to TRBD1. CDR3 size: 15 residues. Germline V gives CDR1 MGHRA, CDR2 YSYEKL. V lost 0 bases, J lost 4 bases, and 2 bases stayed unmatched. The CDR3, as DNA: TGCGCCAGCAGCCAAGAGGACAGGGGGCTATACGAGCAGTACTTC. Translation: CASSQEDRGLYEQYF.

This clone was seen only once. The rearrangement uses TRBV4-1 and TRBJ2-5; 7 bases are shared with TRBD2. V shed 1 base and J 5 bases; nucleotides not matched to a gene: 7. The CDR3 spans 15 residues. The germline gives CDR1 MGHRA, CDR2 YSYEKL. The CDR3 here is CASSQAEGRGETQYF. The CDR3 DNA reads TGCGCCAGCAGCCAAGCCGAAGGGCGGGGGGAGACCCAGTACTTC.

The genes are TRBV5-1 and TRBJ2-1; D unresolved. The V and J ends lost 0 bases and 8 bases respectively, with 12 bases between them. CDR1 is SGHRS and CDR2 is YFSETQ in the germline V gene. The CDR3 extends over 14 amino acids. CDR3 region: CASSLAFPKDEQFF. DNA of the CDR3: TGCGCCAGCAGCTTGGCCTTTCCGAAGGATGAGCAGTTCTTC.

This clone occurred a few times. V usage is TRBV25-1 and J usage is TRBJ1-1; D might be TRBD1 (5 bases). The germline CDR1 and CDR2 sequences are MGHDK and SYGVNS. The V gene lost 1 base and the J gene lost 3 bases, with 6 bases spanning the gap. This CDR3 has 13 residues. CDR3 loop: CASSEWGDTEAFF. CDR3 bases: TGTGCCAGCAGTGAATGGGGGGACACTGAAGCTTTCTTT.

CDR3 loop: CASSQGDRTSDGYTF. The CDR3 region has the DNA TGTGCCAGCAGCCAAGGGGACCGCACGTCGGATGGCTACACCTTC. The genes are TRBV4-2 and TRBJ1-2, with a weak D call TRBD1 (5 bases). CDR3 length: 15 amino acids. In germline, CDR1 is LGHNA, CDR2 YNFKEQ. The ends were cut back, 1 base at V and 6 bases at J, with 15 bases in the middle.

The chain joins TRBV7-9 to TRBJ2-7, with TRBD1 matching over 9 bases. Germline lookup yields CDR1 SEHNR and CDR2 FQNEAQ (reference sequence). V gave up 4 bases and J gave up 4 bases; unmatched junction bases: 11. This CDR3 is built from 16 residues. The DNA of the CDR3 is TGTGCCAGCAGCTCCCCCCTCGGGGACAGGGCGTACGAGCAGTACTTC. It encodes CASSSPLGDRAYEQYF.

The rearrangement uses TRBV23-1 and TRBJ2-3; TRBD2 matches 14 bases. Being an ORF, TRBV23-1 has a function that is uncertain. This CDR3 is built from 19 residues. The ends lost 0 bases at V and 6 bases at J; junction bases unmatched: 11. CDR3 DNA: TGCGCCAGCAGTCAATCGGGGGCCAGACTAGCGGGAGGGCCGGATACGCAGTATTTT. It codes for CASSQSGARLAGGPDTQYF.

This clone was counted a single time. The chain links TRBV4-2 to TRBJ2-1, with D perhaps TRBD1 (6 bases). Germline-derived CDR1 and CDR2 are LGHNA and YNFKEQ. The CDR3 is made up of 14 amino acids. Trimming removed 4 bases from V and 5 bases from J, with 12 bases in between. This chain's CDR3 is CASSPSGQNNEQFF. The CDR3 DNA sequence: TGTGCCAGCAGCCCGTCGGGACAAAACAATGAGCAGTTCTTC.

Notes on this clone: No conserved phenylalanine or tryptophan ends this CDR3, so it is likely a read error. The rearrangement links TRBV4-3 to TRBJ1-4, with D hard to call. Germline lookup yields CDR1 LGHNA and CDR2 YSLEER. Trimming cost V 4 bases and J 0 bases, with 9 bases left between them. The CDR3 contains 15 residues. The CDR3: CASSRERSTNEKLFL. The CDR3 coding sequence is TGCGCCAGCAGCCGGGAACGTTCAACTAATGAAAAACTGTTTTTG.

J is TRBJ2-1 and V is TRBV30, with 7 bases aligning to TRBD2. CDR1 and CDR2 (germline): GTSNPN, SVGIG (reference sequence). Trimming removed 6 bases from V and 6 bases from J; junction bases left unmatched: 8. The CDR3 has 13 amino acids. This chain's CDR3 is CACRAGEPNEQFF. The CDR3, as DNA: TGTGCCTGTAGGGCGGGAGAACCCAATGAGCAGTTCTTC.

Relative to its sample, this clone is medium-sized. V is TRBV5-6 and J is TRBJ2-7, with D tentatively TRBD1 (5 bases). V gave up 4 bases and J gave up 0 bases, with 14 bases separating them. CDR3 length: 15 residues. Germline assignment: CDR1 SGHDT and CDR2 YYEEEE. DNA of the CDR3: TGTGCCAGCAGCCGGGTGGGGCAAAGCTCCTACGAGCAGTACTTC. It is translated as CASSRVGQSSYEQYF. The variable domain in full, completed from reference TRBV5-6 and TRBJ2-7, reads DAGVTQSPTHLIKTRGQQVTLRCSPKSGHDTVSWYQQALGQGPQFIFQYYEEEERQRGNFPDRFSGHQFPNYSSELNVNALLLGDSALYLCASSRVGQSSYEQYFGPGTRLTVT.

This rearrangement joins TRBV4-1 to TRBJ2-3; 12 bases fit TRBD2. The junction had 9 bases not matched to a gene; V was cut back by 0 bases and J by 5 bases. The CDR3 has 18 amino acids. Looked up from germline, CDR1 is MGHRA and CDR2 is YSYEKL. CDR3 protein: CASSQDELAGGRQDTQYF. As DNA, the CDR3 is TGCGCCAGCAGCCAAGATGAGCTAGCGGGAGGGCGTCAAGATACGCAGTATTTT.